This TCR beta chain was sequenced for a study of breast tumors, draining lymph nodes, adjacent tissues. Regarding the study as a whole: Tumor T cell lymph node origin was a supported hypothesis, not proven. Compared with lymph nodes, tumors were less diverse; compared with nontumor tissue, more. Findings are consistent with lymph node origin and intratumoral expansion of most tumor T cells. Compared with basal-like, luminal-like tumors shared significantly more repertoire with nontumor tissue.

Axillary draining lymph nodes of breast cancer patients supplied the node samples. One entry per CDR3 protein, called by TCRdb with MiXCR from the multiplex PCR reads. Here the sample spans some 120,000 distinct CDR3 sequences, around 20% being singletons. This clonotype was counted ten times or more. Its specificity is unknown. Germline V gene sequence: CDR1 MNHNY, CDR2 SVGAGI (reference sequence). The ends were cut back, 5 bases at V and 8 bases at J, with 11 bases in the middle. The CDR3 spans 12 residues. Sequenced sample: axillary lymph node tissue. The chain carries TRBV6-6 and TRBJ2-3, with a weak D call TRBD2 (6 bases). The receptor was derived from a female donor with breast cancer. Some clones in this sample may be carry-over from other donors' samples. The CDR3 nucleotides are TGTGCCAGCAGTGTACAGGAGGGTACGCAGTATTTT. It translates to CASSVQEGTQYF.